This TCR beta chain is drawn from a study of shared clonotypes between healthy human individuals. This clone was detected only once. Its cognate antigen is unknown. Study results and caveats: Naive CD4 clonotypes were shared across several donors at about 5%. A generally larger estimated richness was seen in naive subsets than in memory subsets.

Several immunoSEQ plates held equal portions of the genomic DNA taken from each subset. Using immunoSEQ multiplex PCR, the repertoire was profiled, and TCRdb retains in-frame clones only, with some absent. The data hold roughly 2.2 million clones, with about nine tenths observed a single time. All donors were Caucasian adults living in Nashville, Tennessee. Sample: naive CD4+ T cells from PBMCs. Sample subset: CD45RA+ positively selected. The receptor's source is a man between 18 and 35 years old in good health. Some clones in this sample may be carry-over from other donors' samples.

The DNA of the CDR3 is TGTGCCAGCAGCTTGACTAGAGTCCTCTACAATGAGCAGTTCTTC. Its translation is CASSLTRVLYNEQFF. The V and J genes are TRBV7-3 and TRBJ2-1; possibly TRBD2 for D (6 bases). Between the trimmed V and J ends, which lost 3 bases and 3 bases, there was a span of 12 bases. This CDR3 is 15 amino acids long. Germline V gene data show CDR1 as SGHTA and CDR2 as FQGTGA.